These T cell receptor beta chains were read from a single sample in a study of blood T cell repertoires in COVID-19. This table comes from immunoSEQ multiplex PCR, and its TCRdb copy is limited to in-frame clones, with some not included. The table shows approximately 250,000 clones, with nearly 85% occurring only once. Sample: peripheral blood. The receptors stem from a human donor in a cohort sampled during active COVID-19. Each CDR3 is given with its conserved first and last residue. D genes are given only for firm matches.

d_gene: TRBD2
j_gene: TRBJ2-1
v_gene: TRBV18
CDR3aa: CASSPGTGGNEQFF
CDR3nt: TGTGCCAGCTCACCGGGGACGGGGGGCAATGAGCAGTTCTTC

d_gene: TRBD2
j_gene: TRBJ2-7
v_gene: TRBV5-4
CDR3aa: CASSLYGSGRSYEQYF
CDR3nt: TGTGCCAGCAGCTTGTATGGTAGCGGGCGCTCCTACGAGCAGTACTTC

d_gene: NA
j_gene: TRBJ2-2
v_gene: TRBV24-1
CDR3aa: CATSDPRARGELFF
CDR3nt: TGTGCCACCAGTGATCCGAGGGCCCGCGGGGAGCTGTTTTTT

d_gene: TRBD1
j_gene: TRBJ1-5
v_gene: TRBV19
CDR3aa: CASSIRGQGANSNQPQHF
CDR3nt: TGTGCCAGTAGTATAAGGGGACAGGGGGCGAATAGCAATCAGCCCCAGCATTTT

d_gene: TRBD2
j_gene: TRBJ2-5
v_gene: TRBV11-2
CDR3aa: CASSPAGGRETQYF
CDR3nt: TGTGCCAGCAGCCCGGCGGGGGGGCGCGAGACCCAGTACTTC

d_gene: NA
j_gene: TRBJ2-2
v_gene: TRBV29-1
CDR3aa: CSGAGTPTGELFF
CDR3nt: TGCAGCGGGGCCGGGACACCCACCGGGGAGCTGTTTTTT

d_gene: TRBD2
j_gene: TRBJ2-3
v_gene: TRBV9
CDR3aa: CASSVVASGGGPDTQYF
CDR3nt: TGTGCCAGCAGCGTAGTGGCTAGCGGGGGGGGGCCAGATACGCAGTATTTT

d_gene: TRBD1
j_gene: TRBJ1-2
v_gene: TRBV7-9
CDR3aa: CASSRTGDGYTF
CDR3nt: TGTGCCAGCAGCCGGACAGGGGATGGCTACACCTTC

d_gene: TRBD2
j_gene: TRBJ2-1
v_gene: TRBV7-8
CDR3aa: CASSHTSGGSYNEQFF
CDR3nt: TGTGCCAGCAGCCACACTAGCGGGGGCTCCTACAATGAGCAGTTCTTC

d_gene: TRBD2
j_gene: TRBJ2-1
v_gene: TRBV19
CDR3aa: CASRGEREGRGFEQFF
CDR3nt: TGTGCCAGTAGGGGAGAGCGGGAGGGCCGTGGCTTTGAGCAGTTCTTC

d_gene: NA
j_gene: TRBJ1-3
v_gene: TRBV4-2
CDR3aa: CASSQDQRSIYF
CDR3nt: TGTGCCAGCAGCCAAGATCAGCGGTCCATATATTTT

d_gene: TRBD2
j_gene: TRBJ2-5
v_gene: TRBV4-1
CDR3aa: CASSQRVSGSYQETQYF
CDR3nt: TGCGCCAGCAGCCAGCGCGTTAGCGGGAGCTACCAAGAGACCCAGTACTTC

d_gene: NA
j_gene: TRBJ2-1
v_gene: TRBV3-1/TRBV3-2
CDR3aa: CASSQDWQVYNEQFF
CDR3nt: TGTGCCAGCAGCCAAGACTGGCAGGTCTACAATGAGCAGTTCTTC

d_gene: TRBD1
j_gene: TRBJ1-2
v_gene: TRBV3-1/TRBV3-2
CDR3aa: CASSRETGGGGYTF
CDR3nt: TGTGCCAGCAGCCGGGAGACAGGGGGCGGTGGCTACACCTTC